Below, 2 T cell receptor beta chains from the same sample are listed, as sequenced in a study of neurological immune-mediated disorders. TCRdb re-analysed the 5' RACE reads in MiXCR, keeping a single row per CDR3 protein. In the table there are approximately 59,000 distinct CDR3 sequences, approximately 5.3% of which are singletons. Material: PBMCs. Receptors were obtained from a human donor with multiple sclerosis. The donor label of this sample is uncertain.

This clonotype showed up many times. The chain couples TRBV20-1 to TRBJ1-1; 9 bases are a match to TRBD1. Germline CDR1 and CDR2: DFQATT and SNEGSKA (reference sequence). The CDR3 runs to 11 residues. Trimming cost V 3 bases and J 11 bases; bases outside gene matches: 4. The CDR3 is CSARTGGHAFF. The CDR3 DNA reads TGCAGTGCTAGGACAGGGGGACACGCTTTCTTT.

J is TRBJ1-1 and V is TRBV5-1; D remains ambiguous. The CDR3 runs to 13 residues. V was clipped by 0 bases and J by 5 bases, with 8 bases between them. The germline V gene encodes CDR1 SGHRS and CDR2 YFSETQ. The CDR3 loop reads CASSLVPGTEAFF. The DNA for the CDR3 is TGCGCCAGCAGCTTGGTACCGGGGACTGAAGCTTTCTTT.